This T cell receptor (beta chain) emerged from a study of blood T cells in healthy people across ages. Through a sample-barcoded 5' primer and a J-beta primer mix, a second PCR was run for roughly 6 to 11 cycles. TCRdb reprocessed the 5' RACE reads with MiXCR, giving one entry per CDR3 protein. The sample yields 870,000 or so distinct CDR3 sequences, about 28% seen once. The CDR3 is 15 amino acids. Germline CDR1 reads SGHDN; CDR2 reads FVKESK. The junction had 8 bases not matched to a gene; V was cut back by 8 bases and J by 1 base. This clonotype was sampled from a woman older than 75 in good health. V is TRBV14 and J is TRBJ2-5, with 9 bases that match TRBD1. The sequenced sample was blood. The CDR3 region is CASRVGQGPQETQYF. CDR3 coding DNA: TGTGCCAGCCGAGTGGGACAGGGCCCCCAAGAGACCCAGTACTTC.